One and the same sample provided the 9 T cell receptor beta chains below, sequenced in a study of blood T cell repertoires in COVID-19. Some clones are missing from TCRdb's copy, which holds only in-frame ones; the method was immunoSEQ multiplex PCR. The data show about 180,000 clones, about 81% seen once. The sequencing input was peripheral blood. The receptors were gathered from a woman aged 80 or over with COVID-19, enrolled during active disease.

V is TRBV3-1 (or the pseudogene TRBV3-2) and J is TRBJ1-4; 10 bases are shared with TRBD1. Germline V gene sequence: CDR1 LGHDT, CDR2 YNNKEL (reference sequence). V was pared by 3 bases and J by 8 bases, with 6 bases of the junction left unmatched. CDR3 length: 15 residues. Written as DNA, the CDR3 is TGTGCCAGCAGCCAGACCGGGACAGGGGACGAAAAACTGTTTTTT. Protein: CASSQTGTGDEKLFF.

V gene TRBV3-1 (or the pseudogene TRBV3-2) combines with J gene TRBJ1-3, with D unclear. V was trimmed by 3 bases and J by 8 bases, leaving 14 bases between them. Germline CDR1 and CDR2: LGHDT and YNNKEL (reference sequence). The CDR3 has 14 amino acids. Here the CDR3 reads CASSQTGRRHTIYF. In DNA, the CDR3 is TGTGCCAGCAGCCAGACCGGGAGGCGCCACACCATATATTTT.

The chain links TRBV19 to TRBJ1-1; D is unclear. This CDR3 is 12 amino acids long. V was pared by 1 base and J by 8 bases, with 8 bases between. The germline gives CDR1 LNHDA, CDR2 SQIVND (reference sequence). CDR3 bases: TGTGCCAGTAGTATAGTTTCGCAGGAAGCTTTCTTT. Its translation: CASSIVSQEAFF.

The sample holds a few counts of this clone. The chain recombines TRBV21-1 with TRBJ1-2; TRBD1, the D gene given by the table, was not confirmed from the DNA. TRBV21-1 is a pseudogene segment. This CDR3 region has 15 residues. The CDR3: CASSKKAGEFSGYTF. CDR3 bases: TGTGCCAGCAGCAAGAAGGCAGGGGAATTTAGCGGCTACACCTTC.

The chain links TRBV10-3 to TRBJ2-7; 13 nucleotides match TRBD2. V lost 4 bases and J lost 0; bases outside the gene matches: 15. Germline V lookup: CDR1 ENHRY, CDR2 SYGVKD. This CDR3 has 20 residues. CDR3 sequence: CAISGSRRTSGGPNSYEQYF. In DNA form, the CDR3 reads TGTGCCATCAGTGGATCCAGACGGACTAGCGGGGGCCCAAACTCCTACGAGCAGTACTTC.

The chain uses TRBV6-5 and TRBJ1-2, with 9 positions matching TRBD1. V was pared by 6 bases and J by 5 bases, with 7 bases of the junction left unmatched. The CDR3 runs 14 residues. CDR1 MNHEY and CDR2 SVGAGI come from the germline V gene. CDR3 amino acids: CASRRDRDGYGYTF. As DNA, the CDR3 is TGTGCCAGCAGGCGGGACAGGGATGGGTATGGCTACACCTTC.

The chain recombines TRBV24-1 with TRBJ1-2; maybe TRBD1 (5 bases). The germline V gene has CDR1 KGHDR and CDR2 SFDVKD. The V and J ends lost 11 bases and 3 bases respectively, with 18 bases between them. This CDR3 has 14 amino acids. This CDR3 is CAIQKGHRDYGYTF. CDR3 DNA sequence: TGTGCCATCCAAAAAGGACACCGAGACTATGGCTACACCTTC.

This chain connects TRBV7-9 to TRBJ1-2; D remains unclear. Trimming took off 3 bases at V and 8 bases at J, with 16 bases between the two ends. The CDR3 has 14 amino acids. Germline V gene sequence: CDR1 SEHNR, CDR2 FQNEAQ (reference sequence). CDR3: CASSFPGIGYGYTF. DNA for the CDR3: TGTGCCAGCAGCTTTCCGGGAATAGGTTACGGCTACACCTTC. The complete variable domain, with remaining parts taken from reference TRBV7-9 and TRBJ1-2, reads DTGVSQNPRHKITKRGQNVTFRCDPISEHNRLYWYRQTLGQGPEFLTYFQNEAQLEKSRLLSDRFSAERPKGSFSTLEIQRTEQGDSAMYLCASSFPGIGYGYTFGSGTRLTVV.

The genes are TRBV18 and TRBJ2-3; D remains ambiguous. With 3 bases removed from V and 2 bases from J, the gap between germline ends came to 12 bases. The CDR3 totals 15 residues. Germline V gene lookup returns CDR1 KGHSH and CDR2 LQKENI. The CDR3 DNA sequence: TGTGCCAGCTCACCCGAACTGAGGTTCACAGATACGCAGTATTTT. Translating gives CASSPELRFTDTQYF.